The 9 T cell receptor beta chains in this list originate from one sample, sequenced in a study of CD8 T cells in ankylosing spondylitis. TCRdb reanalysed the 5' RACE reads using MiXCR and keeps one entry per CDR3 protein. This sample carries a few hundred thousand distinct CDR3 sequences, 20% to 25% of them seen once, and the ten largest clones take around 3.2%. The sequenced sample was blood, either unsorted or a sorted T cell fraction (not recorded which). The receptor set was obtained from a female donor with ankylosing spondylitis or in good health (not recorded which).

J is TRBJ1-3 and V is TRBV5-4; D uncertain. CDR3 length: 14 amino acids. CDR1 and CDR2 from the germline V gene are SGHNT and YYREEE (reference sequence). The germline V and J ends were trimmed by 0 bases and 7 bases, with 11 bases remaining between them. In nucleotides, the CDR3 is TGTGCCAGCAGCTTGGGCCACAACCGTAACACCATATATTTT. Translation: CASSLGHNRNTIYF.

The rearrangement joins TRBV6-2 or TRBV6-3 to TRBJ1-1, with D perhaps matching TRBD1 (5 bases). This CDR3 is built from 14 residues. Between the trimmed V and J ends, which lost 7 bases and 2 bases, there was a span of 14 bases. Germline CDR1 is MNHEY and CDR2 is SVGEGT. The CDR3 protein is CASTPAGPNTEAFF. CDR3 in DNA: TGTGCCAGCACCCCCGCGGGGCCAAACACTGAAGCTTTCTTT.

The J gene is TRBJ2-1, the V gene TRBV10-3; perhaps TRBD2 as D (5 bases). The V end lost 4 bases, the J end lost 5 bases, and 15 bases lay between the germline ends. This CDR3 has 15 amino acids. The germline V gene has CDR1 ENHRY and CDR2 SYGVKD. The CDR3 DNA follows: TGTGCCATCAGTGGAAAACTAGAGATCGACAATGAGCAGTTCTTC. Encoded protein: CAISGKLEIDNEQFF.

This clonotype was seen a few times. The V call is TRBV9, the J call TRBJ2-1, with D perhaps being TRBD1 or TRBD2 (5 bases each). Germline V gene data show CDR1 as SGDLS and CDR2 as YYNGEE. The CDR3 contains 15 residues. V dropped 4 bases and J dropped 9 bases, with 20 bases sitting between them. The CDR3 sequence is CASSLDRDRLSEQFF. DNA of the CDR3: TGTGCCAGCAGCCTCGACCGGGACCGCTTAAGTGAGCAGTTCTTC. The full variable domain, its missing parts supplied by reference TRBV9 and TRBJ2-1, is DSGVTQTPKHLITATGQRVTLRCSPRSGDLSVYWYQQSLDQGLQFLIQYYNGEERAKGNILERFSAQQFPDLHSELNLSSLELGDSALYFCASSLDRDRLSEQFFGPGTRLTVL.

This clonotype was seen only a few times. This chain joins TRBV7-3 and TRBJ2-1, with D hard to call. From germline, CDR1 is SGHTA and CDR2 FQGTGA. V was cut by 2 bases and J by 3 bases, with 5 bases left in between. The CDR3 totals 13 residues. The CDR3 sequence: CASSLSNYNEQFF. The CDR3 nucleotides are TGTGCCAGCAGCTTATCCAACTACAATGAGCAGTTCTTC.

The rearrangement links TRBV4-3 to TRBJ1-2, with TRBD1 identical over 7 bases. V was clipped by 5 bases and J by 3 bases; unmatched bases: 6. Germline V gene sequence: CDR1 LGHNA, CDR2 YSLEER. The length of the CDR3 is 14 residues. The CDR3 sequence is CASSARQGDYGYTF. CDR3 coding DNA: TGCGCCAGCAGCGCTCGACAGGGAGACTATGGCTACACCTTC.

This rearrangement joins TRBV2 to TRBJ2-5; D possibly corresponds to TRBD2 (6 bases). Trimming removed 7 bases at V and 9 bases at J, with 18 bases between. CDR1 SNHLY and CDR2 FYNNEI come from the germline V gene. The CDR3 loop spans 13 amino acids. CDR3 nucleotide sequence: TGTGCCAGCAAGAGGGAGGAGGCCGTCGCCCAGTACTTC. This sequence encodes CASKREEAVAQYF. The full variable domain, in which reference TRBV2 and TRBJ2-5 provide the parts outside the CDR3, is EPEVTQTPSHQVTQMGQEVILRCVPISNHLYFYWYRQILGQKVEFLVSFYNNEISEKSEIFDDQFSVERPDGSNFTLKIRSTKLEDSAMYFCASKREEAVAQYFGPGTRLLVL.

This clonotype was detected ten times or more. The CDR3 DNA follows: TGTGCCAGCAGTTTAGGTTCGTGGGCCCCGAACACTGAAGCTTTCTTT. This gives the protein CASSLGSWAPNTEAFF. The rearrangement joins TRBV12-3 or TRBV12-4 to TRBJ1-1, with unresolved D. V lost 1 base and J lost 1, with 13 bases in between. This CDR3 is built from 16 residues.

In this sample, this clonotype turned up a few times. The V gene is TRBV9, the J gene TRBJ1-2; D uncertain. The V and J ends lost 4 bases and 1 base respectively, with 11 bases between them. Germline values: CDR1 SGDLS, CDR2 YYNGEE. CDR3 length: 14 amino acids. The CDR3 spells CASSRVSFNYGYTF. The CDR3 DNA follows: TGTGCCAGCAGCCGGGTGTCGTTTAACTATGGCTACACCTTC.